These 17 T cell receptor beta chains originate from one sample sequenced in a study of blood T cell repertoires in COVID-19. Assay used: immunoSEQ multiplex PCR; TCRdb lists only in-frame clones, some missing. The data hold about 120,000 clones, with roughly 88% observed a single time. The specimen was peripheral blood. The receptors were gathered from a woman aged 80 or older with acute or convalescent COVID-19.

The J gene is TRBJ2-1, the V gene TRBV18, with 8 bases fitting TRBD1. The germline V gene encodes CDR1 KGHSH and CDR2 LQKENI. V dropped 8 bases and J dropped 6; count of bases not matched to a gene: 9. CDR3 length equals 14 residues. The CDR3 here is CASQGQVNSNEQFF. The CDR3 DNA reads as TGTGCCAGCCAGGGACAGGTCAATAGCAATGAGCAGTTCTTC.

V and J are TRBV28 and TRBJ1-2; 7 bases line up with TRBD1. The J segment lost 2 bases and the V segment lost 8 bases, leaving 5 bases of the junction unmatched. The CDR3 runs 13 residues. Germline assignment: CDR1 MDHEN and CDR2 SYDVKM. CDR3: CASVPDRNYGYTF. The CDR3, as DNA: TGTGCCAGCGTCCCGGACAGGAACTATGGCTACACCTTC.

This clone was detected only once. The V and J genes are TRBV6-1 and TRBJ2-1; D call uncertain. Germline V gene data show CDR1 as MNHNS and CDR2 as SASEGT. V was cut by 1 base and J by 0 bases, with 10 bases left in between. The CDR3 spans 16 residues. The CDR3 region is CASSEDPGSSYNEQFF. CDR3 coding DNA: TGTGCCAGCAGTGAAGACCCAGGCAGCTCCTACAATGAGCAGTTCTTC.

V and J are TRBV4-1 and TRBJ1-4, with 8 bases fitting TRBD1. Per the germline V gene, CDR1 is MGHRA and CDR2 is YSYEKL. The CDR3 is 14 amino acids. Trimming took 0 bases from V and 10 from J; bases not matched to a gene: 4. The CDR3 sequence is CASSQETGVGKLFF. The CDR3 DNA reads TGCGCCAGCAGCCAAGAGACAGGGGTAGGAAAACTGTTTTTT.

The V call is TRBV5-1, the J call TRBJ2-3; TRBD2 matches 15 bases. Germline V CDR1 and CDR2: SGHRS, YFSETQ. The J segment lost 6 bases and the V segment lost 4 bases, leaving 12 bases of the junction unmatched. This CDR3 spans 18 amino acids. The CDR3: CASSLGLAGGPGTDTQYF. The CDR3 region has the DNA TGCGCCAGCAGCCTCGGACTAGCGGGGGGGCCGGGTACCGATACGCAGTATTTT.

The chain joins TRBV19 to TRBJ1-2; 11 bases are a match to TRBD1. V shed 7 bases, J shed 7 bases, and the junction held 8 bases outside the gene matches. The CDR3 sequence is 14 residues long. Germline V gene lookup returns CDR1 LNHDA and CDR2 SQIVND (reference sequence). CDR3 loop: CASTIGQGARGYTF. The CDR3, as DNA: TGTGCCAGTACCATAGGACAGGGGGCTCGTGGCTACACCTTC.

This chain uses TRBV20-1 with TRBJ1-2; no definite D call. The CDR3 is 12 residues long. Germline loops: CDR1 DFQATT, CDR2 SNEGSKA (reference sequence). Between the trimmed V and J ends, which lost 3 bases and 8 bases, there was a span of 13 bases. The CDR3 protein is CSASLFGGGYTF. CDR3 in DNA: TGCAGTGCTAGTCTGTTCGGCGGGGGCTACACCTTC.

The chain employs TRBV10-1 and TRBJ2-7; 11 bases are a match to TRBD2. After removal of 2 bases from V and 3 bases from J, the junction contained 6 bases not matched to a gene. The CDR3 spans 16 residues. Germline CDR1 reads WNHNN; CDR2 reads SYGVQD (reference sequence). CDR3 DNA: TGCGCCAGCAGTGAGGAAACTAGCGGGGGCAACTACGAGCAGTACTTC. Translated, it gives CASSEETSGGNYEQYF.

The rearrangement joins TRBV19 to TRBJ2-6; D might be TRBD1 (5 bases). Germline V gene data show CDR1 as LNHDA and CDR2 as SQIVND (reference sequence). This CDR3 region has 15 residues. Trimming took 6 bases from V and 8 from J, leaving 17 bases between them. The chain's CDR3 is CASRPGASGTNVLTF. CDR3 bases: TGTGCCAGTAGACCTGGGGCTTCAGGGACCAACGTCCTGACTTTC.

This sequence joins TRBV5-1 and TRBJ1-1; D gene ambiguous. Germline loops: CDR1 SGHRS, CDR2 YFSETQ. Trimming pared 3 bases from V and 3 bases from J, leaving 12 bases between. This CDR3 contains 14 residues. In DNA, the CDR3 is TGCGCCAGCAGCTCCCAAAGACAAGACACTGAAGCTTTCTTT. Protein: CASSSQRQDTEAFF.

V is TRBV29-1 and J is TRBJ1-1; no reliable D call. V lost 5 bases and J lost 1, with 8 bases in between. The germline CDR1 and CDR2 sequences are SQVTM and ANQGSEA. The CDR3 totals 12 residues. CDR3 bases: TGCAGCGTTCGGGGTCGGAACACTGAAGCTTTCTTT. Translated: CSVRGRNTEAFF.

CDR3 coding DNA: TGTGCCAGCAGCGTAGGCGAGGTCGCGGGTACGCAGTATTTT. It specifies CASSVGEVAGTQYF. This chain connects TRBV9 to TRBJ2-3, with D perhaps matching TRBD2 (5 bases). This CDR3 has 14 amino acids. V lost 0 bases and J lost 8, with 13 bases in between. Per germline, CDR1 SGDLS and CDR2 YYNGEE.

The chain couples TRBV7-2 to TRBJ1-2; 9 bases fit TRBD1. With 2 bases clipped from V and 3 bases from J, the junction kept 1 base outside the gene matches. In germline, CDR1 is SGHTA, CDR2 FQGNSA. The CDR3 runs to 14 residues. Here the CDR3 reads CASSLWTGDYGYTF. The CDR3 DNA reads TGTGCCAGCAGCTTATGGACAGGGGACTATGGCTACACCTTC.

The chain recombines TRBV20-1 with TRBJ1-1; TRBD1 aligns across 9 bases. In germline, CDR1 is DFQATT, CDR2 SNEGSKA (reference sequence). Trimming removed 3 bases from V and 5 bases from J; junction bases left unmatched: 7. This CDR3 region has 14 residues. The CDR3 region has the DNA TGCAGTGCTAGTCCTGGGACAGGGCTTACTGAAGCTTTCTTT. Protein sequence: CSASPGTGLTEAFF.

The chain links TRBV5-4 to TRBJ1-1, with a weak D call TRBD1 (6 bases). Trimming removed 6 bases from V and 1 base from J, with 10 bases in between. The CDR3 spans 13 residues. CDR1 and CDR2 (germline): SGHNT, YYREEE (reference sequence). In DNA form, the CDR3 reads TGTGCCAGCACCCAGACAGGGAACACTGAAGCTTTCTTT. Protein sequence: CASTQTGNTEAFF.

The chain combines TRBV18 with TRBJ1-2, with a weak D call TRBD1 (6 bases). The length of the CDR3 is 14 residues. Germline CDR1 KGHSH, CDR2 LQKENI. Trimming took off 2 bases at V and 8 bases at J, with 15 bases between the two ends. This CDR3 is CASSPELQGNGYTF. CDR3 DNA: TGTGCCAGCTCACCAGAATTACAGGGAAACGGCTACACCTTC.

The chain links TRBV9 to TRBJ1-1; D is unresolved. This CDR3 is built from 14 residues. V lost 3 bases, J lost 6 bases, and 15 bases lay in between. Germline CDR1 reads SGDLS; CDR2 reads YYNGEE. This chain's CDR3 is CASSETGRVAEAFF. DNA of the CDR3: TGTGCCAGCAGCGAGACGGGGAGGGTCGCTGAAGCTTTCTTT. Full variable domain (remainder filled in from reference TRBV9 and TRBJ1-1): DSGVTQTPKHLITATGQRVTLRCSPRSGDLSVYWYQQSLDQGLQFLIQYYNGEERAKGNILERFSAQQFPDLHSELNLSSLELGDSALYFCASSETGRVAEAFFGQGTRLTVV.